This T cell receptor beta chain emerged from a study of identical twins. Study outcomes and limitations: For zero-insertion analyses, partial confounding could come from invariant MAIT and iNKT cells. These conclusions were based on statistical analysis (cross-sectional, not following the same donors).

This CDR3 spans 14 amino acids. The germline V gene has CDR1 SGHRS and CDR2 YFSETQ. Germline trimming cut 4 bases from V and 9 bases from J; bases unmatched to any gene: 13. Only healthy Caucasians were included as donors. A remark on this clonotype: Its antigen is undetermined.

TCRdb redid the calling of the 5' RACE reads with MiXCR, one entry per CDR3 protein. This table has 400,000 to 500,000 distinct CDR3 sequences, around a sixth appearing once. Sequenced sample: naive T cells sorted from blood. The rearrangement joins TRBV5-1 to TRBJ2-7, with 7 bases fitting TRBD1. The receptor comes from a man aged 45-65 years in good health. The CDR3 sequence: CASSKVTGSRMQYF. CDR3 DNA sequence: TGCGCCAGCAGCAAGGTGACAGGGAGCCGGATGCAGTACTTC.